This T cell receptor (beta chain) was observed in a study of OX40 agonist ivuxolimab in advanced cancers. Across the study: Every patient in dose escalation had hepatocellular carcinoma, melanoma, renal cell or head and neck cancer.

TCRdb's copy holds only in-frame clones and misses some; the assay was immunoSEQ multiplex PCR. The data hold tens of thousands of clones, with over 85% observed a single time. Regarding this clone: What it recognizes is unknown.

Trimming removed 3 bases from V and 2 bases from J; junction bases left unmatched: 4. Germline V gene lookup returns CDR1 SGHNT and CDR2 YENEEA. The CDR3 has 14 residues. Broader study findings: Among the lowest peripheral clonal expansion occurred in 0.1-3.0 mg/kg partial responders.

V usage is TRBV11-3 and J usage is TRBJ2-7; TRBD1 agrees at 7 bases. The sample was CD4+ or CD8+ T cells sorted from blood, taken in a trial of the OX40 agonist ivuxolimab. The TCR originated in an adult with an advanced solid tumor such as melanoma, head and neck, liver or kidney cancer. CDR3 coding DNA: TGTGCCAGCAGCTTGGTGCAGGGGGCCTACGAGCAGTACTTC. Translating it yields CASSLVQGAYEQYF.